Reported below is one T cell receptor beta chain. Control patients had untreated stable or active relapsing-remitting multiple sclerosis by revised McDonald criteria. This sample is drawn from a study of CD8 T cells in Susac syndrome. A quantity of about 0.5 to 1 ug RNA underwent reverse transcription using random hexamers. TCRdb re-analysed the immunoSEQ multiplex PCR reads in MiXCR, keeping a single row per CDR3 protein. The table includes 150,000 or so distinct CDR3 sequences, approximately 96% detected once. Germline V lookup: CDR1 ENHRY, CDR2 SYGVKD. J lost 3 bases, V lost 0 bases, and 4 bases had no gene match. There are 16 residues in the CDR3.

The origin of this receptor is a human donor with multiple sclerosis. The chain joins TRBV10-3 to TRBJ2-4, with 8 nucleotides matching TRBD1. The sample consisted of CD8+ T cells from PBMCs. The CDR3 loop is CAISESTGVDKNIQYF. As DNA, the CDR3 is TGTGCCATCAGTGAGTCGACAGGGGTGGACAAAAACATTCAGTACTTC.